These 23 T cell receptor beta chains originate from one sample sequenced in a study of PD-1 blockade in classical Hodgkin lymphoma. Time point defined: newly diagnosed, previously untreated cHL patient sample. Libraries were prepared by immunoSEQ multiplex PCR; TCRdb keeps only in-frame clonotypes and omits some of them. The profile shows around 50,000 clones, approximately 91% of them singletons. The sequenced sample was peripheral blood mononuclear cells (PBMCs). Receptors were obtained from a human donor with classical Hodgkin lymphoma.

This rearrangement joins TRBV12-2 to TRBJ1-6; the listed D gene, TRBD1, was not tested against the DNA. TRBV12-2 is noted as a pseudogene. The CDR3 extends over 17 amino acids. The CDR3 nucleotides read TGTGCAAGTCGCTCCAACGGACAGGGTTGGGTATTTTCACCCCTCCACTTT. Amino acids: CASRSNGQGWVFSPLHF.

This rearrangement joins TRBV6-4 to TRBJ2-3; perhaps TRBD1 as D (5 bases). Per the germline V gene, CDR1 is MRHNA and CDR2 is SNTAGT. V lost 4 bases and J lost 0, with 5 bases in between. The CDR3 extends over 13 amino acids. CDR3: CASSGQSTDTQYF. The CDR3 DNA sequence: TGTGCCAGCAGTGGACAGAGCACAGATACGCAGTATTTT.

This clone was observed once. The rearrangement uses TRBV29-1 and TRBJ2-5, with 7 bases fitting TRBD1. Germline V gene sequence: CDR1 SQVTM, CDR2 ANQGSEA. Trimming removed 2 bases from V and 1 base from J; junction bases left unmatched: 4. This CDR3 region has 14 residues. In DNA form, the CDR3 reads TGCAGCGTTGAACCCGGGACAGCCCAAGAGACCCAGTACTTC. It codes for CSVEPGTAQETQYF.

The chain combines TRBV7-3 with TRBJ2-7; D gene uncertain. This CDR3 has 14 residues. Trimming removed 0 bases at V and 3 bases at J, with 9 bases between. Germline lookup yields CDR1 SGHTA and CDR2 FQGTGA. CDR3 in DNA: TGTGCCAGCAGCTTAACGAGTAGCAACTACGAGCAGTACTTC. It translates to CASSLTSSNYEQYF.

This clone was detected once. V gene TRBV5-5 combines with J gene TRBJ1-2, with no clear D. CDR1 is SGHKS and CDR2 is YYEKEE in the germline V gene (reference sequence). CDR3 length equals 12 residues. Trimming removed 3 bases from V and 4 bases from J, with 7 bases in between. As DNA, the CDR3 is TGTGCCAGCAGCTGGGCAAGCTATGGCTACACCTTC. Translation gives CASSWASYGYTF.

The V call is TRBV28, the J call TRBJ1-3; possibly TRBD1 for D (6 bases). This CDR3 contains 15 residues. From germline, CDR1 is MDHEN and CDR2 SYDVKM. Trimming pared 8 bases from V and 4 bases from J, leaving 18 bases between. The DNA of the CDR3 is TGTGCCAGCGGAGGGGGAATACGGGCGGGAAACACCATATATTTT. Encoded protein: CASGGGIRAGNTIYF.

The chain is built from TRBV10-3 and TRBJ1-2; D gene unclear. Germline V CDR1 and CDR2: ENHRY, SYGVKD. The V gene lost 4 bases and the J gene lost 6 bases, with 12 bases spanning the gap. CDR3 length: 13 residues. CDR3 in amino acids: CAISGGPGDGYTF. CDR3 bases: TGTGCCATCAGTGGAGGCCCCGGCGATGGCTACACCTTC.

This clone has a handful of counts. The chain joins TRBV15 to TRBJ2-3; 9 bases map to TRBD2. This CDR3 region has 15 residues. The ends lost 1 base at V and 2 bases at J; junction bases unmatched: 1. Germline V gene lookup returns CDR1 LNHNV and CDR2 YYDKDF (reference sequence). CDR3 DNA: TGTGCCACCAGCAGAGGACTAGCGGACACAGATACGCAGTATTTT. This encodes CATSRGLADTDTQYF.

Regarding this clone: Germline is not matched at one junction end, which may reflect a read error. The J gene is TRBJ2-6, the V gene TRBV6-5; D is unresolved. Germline V gene lookup returns CDR1 MNHEY and CDR2 SVGAGI. This CDR3 has 13 residues. CDR3 sequence reads: CASSNSGANVLTF. CDR3 in DNA: TGTGCCAGCAGTAACTCTGGGGCCAACGTCCTGACTTTC.

V is TRBV18 and J is TRBJ1-3, with no clear D. The CDR3 contains 15 residues. Per the germline V gene, CDR1 is KGHSH and CDR2 is LQKENI. V was clipped by 0 bases and J by 0 bases, with 6 bases between them. CDR3 DNA sequence: TGTGCCAGCTCACCACCGAGAACCTCTGGAAACACCATATATTTT. Protein sequence: CASSPPRTSGNTIYF.

The CDR3 here is CSVGDRRNTEAFF. The DNA of the CDR3 is TGCAGCGTTGGAGACAGGCGTAACACTGAAGCTTTCTTT. This chain connects TRBV29-1 to TRBJ1-1, with D tentatively TRBD1 (6 bases). This CDR3 comprises 13 residues. Germline loops: CDR1 SQVTM, CDR2 ANQGSEA. Trimming left V 4 bases short and J 2 bases short, with 11 bases between. Filled out from reference TRBV29-1 and TRBJ1-1, the complete variable domain reads SAVISQKPSRDICQRGTSLTIQCQVDSQVTMMFWYRQQPGQSLTLIATANQGSEATYESGFVIDKFPISRPNLTFSTLTVSNMSPEDSSIYLCSVGDRRNTEAFFGQGTRLTVV.

The J gene is TRBJ2-7, the V gene TRBV28, with 7 bases identical to TRBD2. V shed 3 bases and J 3 bases; nucleotides not matched to a gene: 11. The V gene's germline CDR1 is MDHEN and CDR2 SYDVKM. This CDR3 region has 16 residues. The CDR3 DNA reads TGTGCCAGCAGTTTTAACGCAGCGGGACGCAACTACGAGCAGTACTTC. It is translated as CASSFNAAGRNYEQYF.

V and J are TRBV4-1 and TRBJ2-2, with 9 bases identical to TRBD1. Germline V lookup: CDR1 MGHRA, CDR2 YSYEKL. Trimming cost V 5 bases and J 3 bases; bases outside gene matches: 4. The CDR3 spans 15 residues. CDR3 in DNA: TGCGCCAGCAGCTCCCGGGACAGGGACACCGGGGAGCTGTTTTTT. It encodes CASSSRDRDTGELFF.

The chain employs TRBV11-3 and TRBJ2-3; 7 bases fit TRBD2. CDR1 is SGHNT and CDR2 is YENEEA in the germline V gene. The CDR3 is 16 residues long. The trim removed 8 bases at V and 3 bases at J, leaving 14 bases unmatched. CDR3 nucleotides: TGTGCCAGCGGGGAGCCTGCGGGAGTTCTTACAGATACGCAGTATTTT. It yields the protein CASGEPAGVLTDTQYF. The full variable domain, rest sourced from reference TRBV11-3 and TRBJ2-3, is EAGVVQSPRYKIIEKKQPVAFWCNPISGHNTLYWYLQNLGQGPELLIRYENEEAVDDSQLPKDRFSAERLKGVDSTLKIQPAELGDSAVYLCASGEPAGVLTDTQYFGPGTRLTVL.

This clone appeared once. J is TRBJ1-2 and V is TRBV18; 9 positions match TRBD1. V was clipped by 4 bases and J by 5 bases; unmatched bases: 8. Germline V CDR1 and CDR2: KGHSH, LQKENI. The CDR3 totals 15 residues. In nucleotides, the CDR3 is TGTGCCAGCTCACGGGCGGGACAGGGACCGTATGGCTACACCTTC. Translating gives CASSRAGQGPYGYTF.

The genes are TRBV6-1 and TRBJ1-5; 7 positions agree with TRBD1. The V and J ends lost 5 bases and 3 bases, in that order; junction bases with no gene match: 4. This CDR3 has 14 residues. Looked up from germline, CDR1 is MNHNS and CDR2 is SASEGT. The CDR3 DNA reads as TGTGCCAGCAGTTGGACAGGCCTCAATCAGCCCCAGCATTTT. Protein: CASSWTGLNQPQHF.

The chain combines TRBV11-2 with TRBJ2-5; 7 bases align to TRBD2. Germline assignment: CDR1 SGHAT and CDR2 FQNNGV. The CDR3 spans 16 residues. With V trimmed by 5 bases and J by 4 bases, 13 bases remained unmatched. The CDR3 sequence is CASSQPWGREGETQYF. In DNA, the CDR3 is TGTGCCAGCAGCCAACCTTGGGGGAGGGAGGGAGAGACCCAGTACTTC.

The CDR3 region is CARWGPEAFF. The CDR3 nucleotides are TGTGCCAGGTGGGGTCCTGAAGCTTTCTTT. The rearrangement uses TRBV6-1 and TRBJ1-1, with D uncertain. Germline CDR1 is MNHNS and CDR2 is SASEGT. The CDR3 covers 10 residues. Between the trimmed V and J ends, which lost 9 bases and 6 bases, there was a span of 8 bases.

The chain employs TRBV19 and TRBJ2-7, with TRBD2 matching over 8 bases. V lost 7 bases, J lost 2 bases, and 10 bases stayed unmatched. The CDR3 consists of 15 residues. Germline CDR1 is LNHDA and CDR2 is SQIVND (reference sequence). The chain's CDR3 is CASTPGRGRAYEQYV. The CDR3 nucleotides read TGTGCCAGTACGCCCGGGAGGGGACGGGCCTACGAGCAGTACGTC.

The CDR3 spells CASSHLQGYVYGYTF. CDR3 sequence (DNA): TGTGCCAGCAGCCACTTACAGGGTTATGTGTATGGCTACACCTTC. This chain links TRBV5-6 with TRBJ1-2, with TRBD1 as a possible D gene (6 bases). Between the trimmed V and J ends, which lost 4 bases and 5 bases, there was a span of 18 bases. This CDR3 has 15 amino acids. Per the germline V gene, CDR1 is SGHDT and CDR2 is YYEEEE.

The chain links TRBV6-5 to TRBJ1-6, with D perhaps matching TRBD1 (6 bases). Germline-derived CDR1 and CDR2 are MNHEY and SVGAGI. This CDR3 contains 14 residues. Between the trimmed V and J ends, which lost 5 bases and 8 bases, there was a span of 13 bases. CDR3 in amino acids: CASSKQGRDSPLHF. The CDR3 DNA reads TGTGCCAGCAGTAAACAGGGTCGGGATTCACCCCTCCACTTT.

The V and J genes are TRBV19 and TRBJ2-1; 8 positions agree with TRBD1. CDR1 and CDR2 (germline): LNHDA, SQIVND (reference sequence). There are 13 residues in the CDR3. Trimming cost V 6 bases and J 6 bases; bases outside gene matches: 4. CDR3 nucleotides: TGTGCCAGTAGCGTGACAGGGGTCAATGAGCAGTTCTTC. Translating it yields CASSVTGVNEQFF. Combining the CDR3 with reference TRBV19 and TRBJ2-1 gives the whole variable domain DGGITQSPKYLFRKEGQNVTLSCEQNLNHDAMYWYRQDPGQGLRLIYYSQIVNDFQKGDIAEGYSVSREKKESFPLTVTSAQKNPTAFYLCASSVTGVNEQFFGPGTRLTVL.

The chain carries TRBV5-4 and TRBJ2-5; no firm D call. From germline, CDR1 is SGHNT and CDR2 YYREEE (reference sequence). The V gene lost 6 bases and the J gene lost 2 bases, with 5 bases spanning the gap. The CDR3 sequence is 11 residues long. DNA of the CDR3: TGTGCCAGCACAGGTCAAGAGACCCAGTACTTC. Protein product: CASTGQETQYF.